The 3 T cell receptor beta chains listed next were all sequenced from one sample in a study of CD8 T cells in Susac syndrome. Random hexamers were used to reverse transcribe the RNA input (about 0.5 to 1 ug). TCRdb fed the immunoSEQ multiplex PCR reads into MiXCR, producing one record per CDR3 protein. The data contain about 120,000 distinct CDR3 sequences, 85% to 95% of them singletons. Sequencing was carried out using CD8+ T cells from PBMCs. The receptors shown here come from a human donor with Susac syndrome.

The J gene is TRBJ2-7, the V gene TRBV5-1; D gene unclear. The CDR3 sequence is 12 residues long. The V end was cut by 9 bases, the J end by 2 bases, with 12 bases between. Germline V CDR1 and CDR2: SGHRS, YFSETQ. CDR3 amino acids: CATSLNTYEQYF. CDR3 DNA sequence: TGCGCCACAAGCCTTAATACCTACGAGCAGTACTTC.

The chain combines TRBV15 with TRBJ2-7; 13 bases match TRBD2. The V gene's germline CDR1 is LNHNV and CDR2 YYDKDF (reference sequence). The CDR3 length is 16 residues. J was trimmed by 5 bases and V by 1 base; bases with no gene match: 5. CDR3 sequence reads: CATSRGIGLAGDEQYF. DNA for the CDR3: TGTGCCACCAGCAGAGGGATTGGACTAGCGGGGGACGAGCAGTACTTC.

This rearrangement joins TRBV29-1 to TRBJ2-7; D unresolved. Per the germline V gene, CDR1 is SQVTM and CDR2 is ANQGSEA. The germline V and J ends were trimmed by 7 bases and 5 bases, with 15 bases remaining between them. The CDR3 is 12 residues long. Here the CDR3 DNA reads TGCAGCGCTGGTAGGGAAGGAAACGAGCAGTACTTC. The encoded protein is CSAGREGNEQYF.